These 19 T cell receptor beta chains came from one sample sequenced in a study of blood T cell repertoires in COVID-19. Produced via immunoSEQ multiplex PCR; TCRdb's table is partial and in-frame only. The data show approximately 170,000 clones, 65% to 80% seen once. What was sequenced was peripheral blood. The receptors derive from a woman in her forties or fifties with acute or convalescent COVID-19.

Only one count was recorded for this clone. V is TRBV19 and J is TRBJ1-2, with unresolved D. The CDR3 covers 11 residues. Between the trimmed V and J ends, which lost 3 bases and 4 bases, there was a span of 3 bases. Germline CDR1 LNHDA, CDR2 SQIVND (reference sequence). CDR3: CASSIRYGYTF. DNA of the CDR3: TGTGCCAGTAGTATTCGCTATGGCTACACCTTC. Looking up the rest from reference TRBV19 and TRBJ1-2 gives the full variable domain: DGGITQSPKYLFRKEGQNVTLSCEQNLNHDAMYWYRQDPGQGLRLIYYSQIVNDFQKGDIAEGYSVSREKKESFPLTVTSAQKNPTAFYLCASSIRYGYTFGSGTRLTVV.

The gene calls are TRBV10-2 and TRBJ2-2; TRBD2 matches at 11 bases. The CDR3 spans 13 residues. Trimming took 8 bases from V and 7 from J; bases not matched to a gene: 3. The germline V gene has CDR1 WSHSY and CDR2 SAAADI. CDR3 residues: CASRLAGIGELFF. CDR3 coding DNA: TGCGCCAGCCGACTAGCGGGAATCGGGGAGCTGTTTTTT.

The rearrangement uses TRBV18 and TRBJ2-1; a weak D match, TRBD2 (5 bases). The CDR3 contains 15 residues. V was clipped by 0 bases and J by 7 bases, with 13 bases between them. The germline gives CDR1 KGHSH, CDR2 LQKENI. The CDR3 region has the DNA TGTGCCAGCTCACCACCGGTCGGAGGTCGGAATGAGCAGTTCTTC. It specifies CASSPPVGGRNEQFF.

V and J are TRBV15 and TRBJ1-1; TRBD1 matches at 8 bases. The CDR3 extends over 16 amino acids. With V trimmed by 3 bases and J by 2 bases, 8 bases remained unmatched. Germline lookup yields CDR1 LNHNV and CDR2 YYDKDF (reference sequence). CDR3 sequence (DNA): TGTGCCACCAGCAGCCTTCGGGACAGGAAAAACACTGAAGCTTTCTTT. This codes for CATSSLRDRKNTEAFF.

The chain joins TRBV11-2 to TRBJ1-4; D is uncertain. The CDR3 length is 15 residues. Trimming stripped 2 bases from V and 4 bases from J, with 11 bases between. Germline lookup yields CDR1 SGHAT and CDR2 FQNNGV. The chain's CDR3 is CASSLLGSFNEKLFF. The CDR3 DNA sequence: TGTGCCAGCAGCTTACTTGGTAGCTTTAATGAAAAACTGTTTTTT.

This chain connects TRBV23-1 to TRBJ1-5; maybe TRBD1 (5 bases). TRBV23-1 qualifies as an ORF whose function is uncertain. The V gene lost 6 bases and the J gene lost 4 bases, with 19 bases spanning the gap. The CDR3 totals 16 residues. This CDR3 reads CASRLRGDGGNQPQHF. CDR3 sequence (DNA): TGCGCCAGCAGGCTAAGGGGAGACGGGGGAAATCAGCCCCAGCATTTT.

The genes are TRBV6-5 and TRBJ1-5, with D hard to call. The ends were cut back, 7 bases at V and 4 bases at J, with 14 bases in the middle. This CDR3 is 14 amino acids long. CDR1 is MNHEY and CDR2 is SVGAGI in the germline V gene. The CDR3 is CASTRELGNQPQHF. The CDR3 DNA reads TGTGCCAGCACCCGGGAATTGGGTAATCAGCCCCAGCATTTT.

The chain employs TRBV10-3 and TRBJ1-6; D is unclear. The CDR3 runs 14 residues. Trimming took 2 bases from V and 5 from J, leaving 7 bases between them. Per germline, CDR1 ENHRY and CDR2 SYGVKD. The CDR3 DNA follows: TGTGCCATCAGTGAGAGACAAGATAATTCACCCCTCCACTTT. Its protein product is CAISERQDNSPLHF.

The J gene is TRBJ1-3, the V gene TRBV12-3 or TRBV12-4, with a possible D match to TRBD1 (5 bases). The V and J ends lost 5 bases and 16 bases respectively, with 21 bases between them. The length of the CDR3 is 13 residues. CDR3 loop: CASSLRDRRDQYF. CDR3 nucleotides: TGTGCCAGCAGTCTACGGGATAGGAGGGACCAGTATTTT.

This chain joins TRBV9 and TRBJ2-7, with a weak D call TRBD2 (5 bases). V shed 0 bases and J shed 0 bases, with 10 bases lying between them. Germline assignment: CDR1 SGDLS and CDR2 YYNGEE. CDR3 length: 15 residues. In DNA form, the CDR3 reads TGTGCCAGCAGCGTAGCTACGGGGAGCTCCTACGAGCAGTACTTC. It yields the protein CASSVATGSSYEQYF.

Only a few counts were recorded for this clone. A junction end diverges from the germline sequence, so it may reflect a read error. The DNA of the CDR3 is TGTGCTAGCAGCTTCGGGACAGGAGACACAGATACGCAGTATTTT. This translates into CASSFGTGDTDTQYF. The chain carries TRBV7-7 and TRBJ2-3; TRBD1 matches 8 bases. This CDR3 comprises 15 residues. Looked up from germline, CDR1 is SSHAT and CDR2 is FNYEAQ (reference sequence).

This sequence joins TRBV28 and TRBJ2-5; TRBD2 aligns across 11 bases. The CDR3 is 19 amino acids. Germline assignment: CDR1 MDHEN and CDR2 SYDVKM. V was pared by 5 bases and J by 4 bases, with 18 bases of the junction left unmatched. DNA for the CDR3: TGTGCCAGCAGTCCTATAGCGGGAGGGGCCGAATCGACCGGAGAGACCCAGTACTTC. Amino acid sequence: CASSPIAGGAESTGETQYF.

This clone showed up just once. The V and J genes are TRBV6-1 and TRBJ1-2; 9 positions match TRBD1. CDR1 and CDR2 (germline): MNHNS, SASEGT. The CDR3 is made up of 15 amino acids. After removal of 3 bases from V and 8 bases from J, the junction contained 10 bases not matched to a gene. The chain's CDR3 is CASSDNRGPARGYTF. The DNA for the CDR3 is TGTGCCAGCAGTGATAACAGGGGGCCGGCTAGAGGCTACACCTTC.

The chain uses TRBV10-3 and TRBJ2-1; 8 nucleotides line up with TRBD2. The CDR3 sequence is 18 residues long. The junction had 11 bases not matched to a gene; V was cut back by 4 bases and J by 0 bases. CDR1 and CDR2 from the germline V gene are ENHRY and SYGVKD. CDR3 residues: CAISGSERESLSYNEQFF. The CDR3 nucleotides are TGTGCCATCAGTGGCAGCGAGCGGGAGTCCCTCTCCTACAATGAGCAGTTCTTC.

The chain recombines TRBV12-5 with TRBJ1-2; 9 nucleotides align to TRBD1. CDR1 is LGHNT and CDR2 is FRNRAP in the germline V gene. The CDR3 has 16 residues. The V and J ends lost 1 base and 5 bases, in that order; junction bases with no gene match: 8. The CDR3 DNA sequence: TGTGCTAGTGGTTTGGAACAGGGGGCGGTTGGGTATGGCTACACCTTC. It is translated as CASGLEQGAVGYGYTF.

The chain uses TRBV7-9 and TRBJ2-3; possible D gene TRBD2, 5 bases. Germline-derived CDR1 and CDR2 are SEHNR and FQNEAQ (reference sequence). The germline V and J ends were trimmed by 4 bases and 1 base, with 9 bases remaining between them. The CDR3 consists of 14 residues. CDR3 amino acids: CASSSLAGTDTQYF. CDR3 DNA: TGTGCCAGCAGCTCTCTAGCCGGCACAGATACGCAGTATTTT.

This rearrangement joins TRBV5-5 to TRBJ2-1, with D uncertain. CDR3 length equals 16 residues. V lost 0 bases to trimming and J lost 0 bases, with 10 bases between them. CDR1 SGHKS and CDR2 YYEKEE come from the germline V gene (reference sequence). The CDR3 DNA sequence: TGTGCCAGCAGCTTGGGAGCTATATACTCCTACAATGAGCAGTTCTTC. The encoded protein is CASSLGAIYSYNEQFF.

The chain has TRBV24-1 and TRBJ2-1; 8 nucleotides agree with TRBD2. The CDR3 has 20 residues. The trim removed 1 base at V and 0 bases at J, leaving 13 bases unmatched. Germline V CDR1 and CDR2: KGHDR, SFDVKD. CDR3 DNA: TGTGCCACCAGTGATTTAAAGGGACTAGTGGGATCCAGCTCCTACAATGAGCAGTTCTTC. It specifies CATSDLKGLVGSSSYNEQFF.

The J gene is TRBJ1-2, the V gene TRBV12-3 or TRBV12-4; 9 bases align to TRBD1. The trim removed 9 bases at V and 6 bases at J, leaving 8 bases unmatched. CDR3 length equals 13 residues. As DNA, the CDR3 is TGTGCCAGTTGGGACAGGGTTGCGGATGGCTACACCTTC. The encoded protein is CASWDRVADGYTF.